This is a list of T cell receptor beta chains from one sample in a study of CD4 T cells in relation to SARS-CoV-2 and coronaviruses. The table came from immunoSEQ multiplex PCR; TCRdb's copy has only in-frame clones and leaves some out. The sample has about 64,000 clones; approximately 94% are singletons. Sample: naive CD4+ T cells from PBMCs. Receptors were obtained from a human donor in good health. The CDR3 runs from the conserved cysteine through the conserved F or W. The D gene is left open where the match is weak. Only part of the rows carry a size: once, few, many, or a class if the clone is expanded.

>TRBJ2-5|once|TRBD2|TRBV12-5
CASGLGRGETQYF
TGTGCTAGTGGCTTGGGGAGGGGAGAGACCCAGTACTTC
>TRBJ2-7|NA|NA|TRBV9
CASSVSWTVYEQYF
TGTGCCAGCAGCGTATCCTGGACAGTCTACGAGCAGTACTTC
>TRBJ1-1|once|NA|TRBV30
CAWIVKAGKAFF
TGTGCCTGGATAGTTAAGGCAGGGAAAGCTTTCTTT
>TRBJ2-1|NA|TRBD2|TRBV27
CASNRPGLAGGPAGNEQFF
TGTGCCAGCAACAGACCGGGACTAGCGGGAGGGCCTGCAGGGAATGAGCAGTTCTTC
>TRBJ2-1|NA|TRBD2|TRBV5-1
CASSWTSGSVNEQFF
TGCGCCAGCAGCTGGACTAGCGGGAGTGTGAATGAGCAGTTCTTC
>TRBJ2-7|few|NA|TRBV6-1
CASSEGRNYEQYF
TGTGCCAGCAGTGAAGGACGGAACTACGAGCAGTACTTC
>TRBJ2-2|few|TRBD2|TRBV10-1
CASSLAGGPNTGELFF
TGCGCCAGCAGTTTAGCGGGAGGGCCAAACACCGGGGAGCTGTTTTTT
>TRBJ2-1|NA|NA|TRBV7-7
CASSLVRTAINEQFF
TGTGCCAGCAGCTTAGTCCGGACTGCCATCAATGAGCAGTTCTTC
>TRBJ1-1|NA|NA|TRBV28
CASSQGGLGAEAFF
TGTGCCAGCAGTCAGGGAGGTCTGGGCGCTGAAGCTTTCTTT
>TRBJ2-2|NA|TRBD2|TRBV6-5
CASSSSGTANTGELFF
TGTGCCAGCAGTTCTAGCGGGACAGCGAACACCGGGGAGCTGTTTTTT
>TRBJ2-1|once|TRBD2|TRBV19
CASSSAGAHSEQFF
TGTGCCAGTAGTAGCGCGGGAGCCCACTCTGAGCAGTTCTTC
>TRBJ2-7|once|NA|TRBV24-1
CATSPAGSSYEQYF
TGTGCCACCAGTCCTGCGGGGAGTTCGTACGAGCAGTACTTC
>TRBJ1-2|NA|NA|TRBV7-9
CASSLDNYGYTF
TGTGCCAGCAGCTTAGATAACTATGGCTACACCTTC
>TRBJ2-7|NA|NA|TRBV27
CASIPAGYEQYF
TGTGCCAGCATTCCCGCGGGCTACGAGCAGTACTTC
>TRBJ2-7|few|NA|TRBV7-2
CASSLGEYEQYF
TGTGCCAGCAGCTTAGGGGAATACGAGCAGTACTTC
>TRBJ1-6|few|NA|TRBV19
CASSKGSGNSPLHF
TGTGCCAGTAGTAAAGGGTCCGGCAATTCACCCCTCCACTTT
>TRBJ2-7|NA|TRBD2|TRBV19
CASSGGKAGGPGYEQYF
TGTGCCAGTTCCGGGGGCAAAGCGGGAGGGCCCGGATACGAGCAGTACTTC
>TRBJ2-7|NA|TRBD2|TRBV10-3
CAIGGRGEGSSYEQYF
TGTGCCATCGGTGGGAGAGGGGAGGGTAGCTCCTACGAGCAGTACTTC
>TRBJ2-7|NA|TRBD1|TRBV7-9
CASSTRTGVNLRGPYEQYF
TGTGCCAGCAGCACCCGGACAGGGGTCAATCTTCGGGGGCCCTACGAGCAGTACTTC
>TRBJ2-7|NA|NA|TRBV25-1
CASSAIPHHEQYF
TGTGCCAGCAGTGCAATCCCCCACCACGAGCAGTACTTC
>TRBJ2-2|NA|NA|TRBV7-8
CASSLDYYTGELFF
TGTGCCAGCAGCTTGGACTACTACACCGGGGAGCTGTTTTTT
>TRBJ1-1|NA|NA|TRBV18
CASSPIEGTEAFF
TGTGCCAGCTCACCGATAGAGGGGACTGAAGCTTTCTTT
>TRBJ2-7|NA|TRBD1|TRBV10-3
CAISSGTGGFEQYF
TGTGCCATCAGTTCCGGGACAGGGGGTTTCGAGCAGTACTTC
>TRBJ1-6|NA|TRBD1|TRBV3-1/TRBV3-2
CASSQGGQGGYNSPLHF
TGTGCCAGCAGCCAAGGGGGACAGGGGGGCTATAATTCACCCCTCCACTTT
>TRBJ2-1|NA|NA|TRBV7-9
CASSLASLHEQFF
TGTGCCAGCAGCTTAGCTAGCCTACATGAGCAGTTCTTC
>TRBJ2-7|NA|NA|TRBV28
CASSSRRMGTYEQYF
TGTGCCAGCAGCTCACGGCGGATGGGAACCTACGAGCAGTACTTC
>TRBJ2-6|NA|NA|TRBV10-1
CASSESISTGANVLTF
TGCGCCAGCAGTGAGTCGATCAGTACTGGGGCCAACGTCCTGACTTTC
>TRBJ1-1|NA|NA|TRBV7-2
CASSLDRGTNTEAFF
TGTGCCAGCAGCTTAGATAGGGGGACGAACACTGAAGCTTTCTTT